The rows below give T cell receptor beta chains drawn from one sample of a study of CD8+CD57+ T cells in acquired aplastic anemia. MiXCR was run by TCRdb on the reads, yielding one entry per CDR3 protein. The table includes about 200,000 distinct CDR3 sequences, 60% to 80% detected once. Specimen: sorted CD4+, CD8+, or CD8+CD57+ T cells (not recorded which) from PBMCs. The source is a human donor with aplastic anemia. Both conserved end residues are part of each CDR3. A D gene is named only where the DNA matches it firmly. Clone size, where shown, is once, few, many, or a class for clones that have expanded.

CDR3	DNA	J	size	D	V
CASSIGTTDRGGYEQYF	TGTGCCAGTAGTATAGGGACAACAGATCGCGGTGGCTACGAGCAGTACTTC	TRBJ2-7	.	.	TRBV19
CATSDAGDSSTDTQYF	TGTGCCACCAGTGACGCAGGAGACTCTAGCACAGATACGCAGTATTTT	TRBJ2-3	.	.	TRBV24-1
CATSRDGGQYGHTF	TGTGCCACCAGCAGAGATGGGGGACAGTATGGCCATACCTTC	TRBJ1-2	once	TRBD1	TRBV15
CASSEFGDSLVLGQPQHF	TGTGCCAGCAGTGAATTTGGGGACAGTCTGGTTTTGGGTCAGCCCCAGCATTTT	TRBJ1-5	.	TRBD1	TRBV2
CSVETSTLYEQYF	TGCAGCGTTGAAACAAGTACCCTTTACGAGCAGTACTTC	TRBJ2-7	.	.	TRBV29-1
CASSFGTKNTGELFF	TGTGCCAGCAGCTTCGGGACAAAGAACACCGGGGAGCTGTTTTTT	TRBJ2-2	.	.	TRBV7-9
CASRQGTVTGELFF	TGTGCCAGCAGGCAAGGGACGGTCACCGGGGAGCTGTTTTTT	TRBJ2-2	.	.	TRBV5-5
CATSRDISSGANVLTF	TGTGCCACCAGCAGAGATATAAGCTCTGGGGCCAACGTCCTGACTTTC	TRBJ2-6	.	.	TRBV15
CASERVDTQYF	TGTGCCAGCGAAAGGGTGGATACGCAGTATTTT	TRBJ2-3	.	.	TRBV2
CASSLSGGQETQYF	TGTGCCAGCAGCTTAAGCGGGGGCCAAGAGACCCAGTACTTC	TRBJ2-5	few	TRBD2	TRBV7-2
CASSEVFRPGDEKLFF	TGTGCCAGCAGTGAAGTTTTCCGTCCTGGGGATGAAAAACTGTTTTTT	TRBJ1-4	once	.	TRBV25-1
CASSLARGLGNQPQHF	TGTGCCAGCAGCCTAGCGAGGGGGTTGGGCAATCAGCCCCAGCATTTT	TRBJ1-5	.	.	TRBV2
CASSPGNTEAFF	TGTGCCAGTAGCCCGGGAAACACTGAAGCTTTCTTT	TRBJ1-1	.	.	TRBV19
CASSESSQPQHF	TGCGCCAGCAGTGAGTCGAGTCAGCCCCAGCATTTT	TRBJ1-5	.	.	TRBV10-1
CSATRPSGGETQYF	TGCAGTGCTACGCGCCCCTCCGGGGGGGAGACCCAGTACTTC	TRBJ2-5	.	TRBD2	TRBV20-1
CASSLPGTGLDYGYTF	TGTGCCAGCAGCTTACCCGGGACGGGTCTCGACTATGGCTACACCTTC	TRBJ1-2	.	.	TRBV7-3
CAISETGLGSQYF	TGTGCCATCAGTGAGACTGGTTTGGGGTCCCAGTACTTC	TRBJ2-5	.	.	TRBV10-3
CASSLGGQGPLHF	TGTGCCAGCAGCTTGGGTGGGCAGGGACCCCTCCACTTT	TRBJ1-6	.	.	TRBV5-6
CASSLRGQPPGGNEQFF	TGTGCCAGCAGCTTAAGAGGACAACCTCCTGGAGGGAATGAGCAGTTCTTC	TRBJ2-1	few	.	TRBV7-9
CASSESSPTANTEAFF	TGCGCCAGCAGTGAGTCGTCTCCGACGGCGAACACTGAAGCTTTCTTT	TRBJ1-1	.	.	TRBV10-1
CASSSYPELGPSSGNTIYF	TGTGCCAGCAGTTCCTACCCAGAACTGGGACCCAGCTCTGGAAACACCATATATTTT	TRBJ1-3	few	.	TRBV6-5
CASSRGLVPHEQYF	TGTGCCAGCAGTAGGGGACTAGTTCCCCACGAGCAGTACTTC	TRBJ2-7	many	TRBD2	TRBV6-1
CAIRETGGGIGEQYF	TGTGCCATCAGAGAAACAGGGGGCGGTATCGGCGAGCAGTACTTC	TRBJ2-7	many	TRBD1	TRBV10-3
CAISEYGLAGDEQYF	TGTGCCATCAGTGAGTACGGACTAGCGGGAGACGAGCAGTACTTC	TRBJ2-7	few	TRBD2	TRBV10-3
CATSDFGHPELFF	TGTGCCACCAGTGATTTCGGGCACCCAGAGCTGTTTTTT	TRBJ2-2	.	.	TRBV24-1
CASSAADRDGNEQYF	TGTGCCAGCAGTGCGGCGGACAGGGATGGTAACGAGCAGTACTTC	TRBJ2-7	.	TRBD1	TRBV25-1
CASSLVADSYNEQFF	TGTGCCAGCAGCTTGGTCGCGGATTCCTACAATGAGCAATTCTTC	TRBJ2-1	few	.	TRBV5-6
CASSQDRGQGSYGYTF	TGCGCCAGCAGCCAAGATCGCGGACAGGGTAGCTATGGCTACACCTTC	TRBJ1-2	.	TRBD1	TRBV4-1
CASSYGVSYEQYF	TGTGCCAGCAGTTACGGTGTCAGTTACGAGCAGTACTTC	TRBJ2-7	many	.	TRBV6-6
CATRPGLTDNERFF	TGTGCCACCAGACCGGGACTAACCGACAATGAGCGGTTCTTC	TRBJ2-1	.	TRBD2	TRBV15
CSVDFGTGSLGQYF	TGCAGCGTTGACTTTGGGACAGGGAGTTTGGGTCAGTACTTC	TRBJ2-4	few	TRBD1	TRBV29-1
CASSEDNTDTQYF	TGTGCCAGCAGTGAGGACAACACAGATACGCAGTATTTT	TRBJ2-3	.	.	TRBV2
CATSSYRDRGRIDTEAFF	TGTGCCACCAGCAGTTACCGAGACAGGGGGCGTATAGACACTGAAGCTTTCTTT	TRBJ1-1	.	TRBD1	TRBV15
CSASLGRNYEQYF	TGCAGTGCTAGTCTGGGACGGAATTACGAGCAGTACTTC	TRBJ2-7	.	.	TRBV20-1
CSAPGPSSYEQYF	TGCAGTGCTCCGGGACCCAGTTCCTACGAGCAGTACTTC	TRBJ2-7	.	.	TRBV20-1
CASSIVTSGSETQYF	TGTGCCAGTAGTATAGTTACTAGCGGGAGTGAGACCCAGTACTTC	TRBJ2-5	.	TRBD2	TRBV19
CASKRGHYNEQFF	TGTGCCAGCAAGCGCGGACACTACAATGAGCAGTTCTTC	TRBJ2-1	.	.	TRBV25-1
CASIVLAEETQYF	TGTGCCAGCATCGTACTAGCGGAAGAGACCCAGTACTTC	TRBJ2-5	.	TRBD2	TRBV11-2
CSARGERMVDEQFF	TGCAGTGCTAGAGGGGAGAGGATGGTCGATGAGCAGTTCTTC	TRBJ2-1	.	.	TRBV20-1
CASSLVGGVDEAFF	TGCGCCAGCAGCTTGGTAGGGGGAGTGGATGAAGCTTTCTTT	TRBJ1-1	once	.	TRBV5-1
CSSLGAGGDEQFF	TGCAGCTCCCTGGGGGCGGGAGGCGATGAGCAGTTCTTC	TRBJ2-1	few	TRBD2	TRBV29-1
CASSSLLETNEKLFF	TGTGCCAGCAGCTCATTGTTAGAAACTAATGAAAAACTGTTTTTT	TRBJ1-4	.	.	TRBV7-9
CAISDSRGPGELFF	TGTGCCATCAGTGACTCTAGGGGGCCCGGGGAGCTGTTTTTT	TRBJ2-2	.	TRBD1	TRBV10-3
CAISNIQGASTDTQYF	TGTGCCATCAGTAACATACAGGGGGCAAGCACAGATACGCAGTATTTT	TRBJ2-3	few	TRBD1	TRBV10-3
CASSIPGQGGHEQYF	TGTGCCAGCAGCATACCGGGACAGGGGGGCCACGAGCAGTACTTC	TRBJ2-7	.	TRBD1	TRBV7-2
CASSLFGATDTQYF	TGTGCCAGCAGCTTATTTGGGGCCACAGATACGCAGTATTTT	TRBJ2-3	.	.	TRBV11-1
CASTFKRGGNTGELFF	TGTGCCAGTACCTTTAAGCGGGGGGGGAACACCGGGGAGCTGTTTTTT	TRBJ2-2	many	TRBD2	TRBV19
CVSSPPLPGTQYF	TGTGTCAGCAGTCCCCCGCTCCCCGGGACCCAGTACTTC	TRBJ2-5	.	.	TRBV7-9
CASSQGVAEKLFF	TGTGCCAGCAGCCAAGGGGTCGCGGAAAAACTGTTTTTT	TRBJ1-4	.	.	TRBV14
CASSWDANTEAFF	TGTGCCAGCAGTTGGGACGCAAACACTGAAGCTTTCTTT	TRBJ1-1	.	.	TRBV12-3/TRBV12-4
CASSRGPRDKYGYTF	TGTGCCAGCAGCCGGGGACCGAGGGACAAGTATGGCTACACCTTC	TRBJ1-2	few	.	TRBV7-8
CASSSGLAQPSGANVLTF	TGCGCCAGCAGCTCGGGACTAGCGCAACCCTCTGGGGCCAACGTCCTGACTTTC	TRBJ2-6	.	TRBD2	TRBV5-1
CASSQDTGTGQPQHF	TGTGCCAGCAGCCAAGACACCGGGACAGGTCAGCCCCAGCATTTT	TRBJ1-5	many	TRBD1	TRBV3-1
CASSLRQGANSPLHF	TGTGCCAGCAGCCTTCGACAGGGGGCCAATTCACCCCTCCACTTT	TRBJ1-6	.	TRBD1	TRBV7-3